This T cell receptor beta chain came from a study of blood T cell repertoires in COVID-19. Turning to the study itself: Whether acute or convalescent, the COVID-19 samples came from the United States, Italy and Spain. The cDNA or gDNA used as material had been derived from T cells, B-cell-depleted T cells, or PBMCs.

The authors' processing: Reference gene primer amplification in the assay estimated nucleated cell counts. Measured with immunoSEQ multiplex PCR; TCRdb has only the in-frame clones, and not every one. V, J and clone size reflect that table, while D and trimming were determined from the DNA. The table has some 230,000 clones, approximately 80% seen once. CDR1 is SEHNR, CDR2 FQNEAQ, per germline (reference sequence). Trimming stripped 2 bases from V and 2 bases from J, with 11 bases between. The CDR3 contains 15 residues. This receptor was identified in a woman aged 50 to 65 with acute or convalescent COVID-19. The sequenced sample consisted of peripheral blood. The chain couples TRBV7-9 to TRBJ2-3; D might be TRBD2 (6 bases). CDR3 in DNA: TGTGCCAGCAGCTTAAGCCTAGCGCTCACAGATACGCAGTATTTT. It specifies CASSLSLALTDTQYF.